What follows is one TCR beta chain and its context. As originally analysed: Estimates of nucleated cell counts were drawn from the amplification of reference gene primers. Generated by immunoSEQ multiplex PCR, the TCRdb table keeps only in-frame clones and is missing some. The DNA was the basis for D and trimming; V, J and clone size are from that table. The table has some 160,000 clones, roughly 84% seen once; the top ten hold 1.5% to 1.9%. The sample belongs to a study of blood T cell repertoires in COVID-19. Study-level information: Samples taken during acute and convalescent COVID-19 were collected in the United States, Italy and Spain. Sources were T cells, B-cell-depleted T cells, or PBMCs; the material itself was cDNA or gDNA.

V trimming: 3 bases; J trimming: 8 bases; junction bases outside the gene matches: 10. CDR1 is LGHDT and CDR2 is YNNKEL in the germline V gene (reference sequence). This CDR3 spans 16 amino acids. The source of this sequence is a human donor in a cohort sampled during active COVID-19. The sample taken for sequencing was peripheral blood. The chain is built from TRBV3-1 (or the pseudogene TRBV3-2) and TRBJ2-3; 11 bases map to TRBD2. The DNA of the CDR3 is TGTGCCAGCAGCCACCGGGGACTAGCGGAGGGAAGTACGCAGTATTTT. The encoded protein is CASSHRGLAEGSTQYF.